Listed below are T cell receptor beta chains from one sample, sequenced in a study of blood T cell repertoires in COVID-19. Sequenced by immunoSEQ multiplex PCR; TCRdb stores in-frame clones only, minus some. The sample gives 200,000 or so clones, 75% to 90% of which show up once; approximately 2.1% is in the top ten. Sequenced input: peripheral blood. The receptors originated from a man between 65 and 79 years old with active or convalescent COVID-19. Each CDR3 is given with its conserved first and last residue. Fields, in order: D gene, V gene, J gene, clone size, CDR3 DNA, CDR3 protein. The D gene is left open where the match is weak. Clone size is stated in some rows and not others, as once, few, many or a class when expanded.

d_call: -; v_call: TRBV4-1; j_call: TRBJ2-6; clone_size: -; cdr3_nt: TGCGCCAGCAGCCGCCCCTCAGGGTGGGGGGCCAACGTCCTGACTTTC; cdr3_aa: CASSRPSGWGANVLTF
d_call: -; v_call: TRBV12-5; j_call: TRBJ2-1; clone_size: -; cdr3_nt: TGTGCTAGTGGTTTTAGTGGCGGGGAAGAGCAGTTCTTC; cdr3_aa: CASGFSGGEEQFF
d_call: -; v_call: TRBV21-1; j_call: TRBJ1-4; clone_size: once; cdr3_nt: TGTGCCAGCACCCAGGCCAGGGGTAATGAAAAACTGTTTTTT; cdr3_aa: CASTQARGNEKLFF
d_call: TRBD1; v_call: TRBV10-3; j_call: TRBJ2-5; clone_size: -; cdr3_nt: TGTGCCATCAGTGAGTTTATCCGGGACAGGGAAGGGACCCAGTACTTC; cdr3_aa: CAISEFIRDREGTQYF
d_call: TRBD1; v_call: TRBV19; j_call: TRBJ2-7; clone_size: -; cdr3_nt: TGTGCCAGTAGTAGGGACAGGAAGTCCTACGAGCAGTACTTC; cdr3_aa: CASSRDRKSYEQYF
d_call: -; v_call: TRBV5-1; j_call: TRBJ2-7; clone_size: -; cdr3_nt: TGCGCCAGCAGCGGGTCAGGGCCCTACGAGCAGTACTTC; cdr3_aa: CASSGSGPYEQYF
d_call: TRBD1; v_call: TRBV28; j_call: TRBJ1-4; clone_size: -; cdr3_nt: TGTGCCAGCAGCTGGACAGGGTTGGATGAAAAACTGTTTTTT; cdr3_aa: CASSWTGLDEKLFF
d_call: -; v_call: TRBV7-9; j_call: TRBJ1-2; clone_size: -; cdr3_nt: TGTGCCAGCAGCCGGAGCGGCAGAGACTATGGCTACACCTTC; cdr3_aa: CASSRSGRDYGYTF
d_call: -; v_call: TRBV7-2; j_call: TRBJ2-7; clone_size: few; cdr3_nt: TGTGCCAGCAGCTTAGGGCTCGGGGGTACTATCCACGAGCAGTACTTC; cdr3_aa: CASSLGLGGTIHEQYF
d_call: -; v_call: TRBV7-9; j_call: TRBJ2-5; clone_size: -; cdr3_nt: TGTGCCAGCAGCTTAGTAAGCGGATGGGTCCAAGAGACCCAGTACTTC; cdr3_aa: CASSLVSGWVQETQYF
d_call: -; v_call: TRBV7-9; j_call: TRBJ1-1; clone_size: -; cdr3_nt: TGTGCCAGCAGCTTAATGGGGGAGGGAGCTTTCTTT; cdr3_aa: CASSLMGEGAFF
d_call: -; v_call: TRBV7-2; j_call: TRBJ1-2; clone_size: -; cdr3_nt: TGTGCCAGCAGCTTATTACAGGGCGGCTATGGCTACACCTTC; cdr3_aa: CASSLLQGGYGYTF
d_call: -; v_call: TRBV4-3; j_call: TRBJ1-5; clone_size: few; cdr3_nt: TGCGCCAGCAGCCAAGAGAGAGGCAATCAGCCCCAGCATTTT; cdr3_aa: CASSQERGNQPQHF
d_call: TRBD2; v_call: TRBV19; j_call: TRBJ2-2; clone_size: -; cdr3_nt: TGTGCCAGTAGTATTAGCGGGCCGAACACCGGGGAGCTGTTTTTT; cdr3_aa: CASSISGPNTGELFF
d_call: -; v_call: TRBV2; j_call: TRBJ1-1; clone_size: -; cdr3_nt: TGTGCCAGCAGTGGAAGTCGGGGGTGGAACACTGAAGCTTTCTTT; cdr3_aa: CASSGSRGWNTEAFF
d_call: -; v_call: TRBV6-5; j_call: TRBJ2-3; clone_size: -; cdr3_nt: TGTGCCAGCAGTTACTCGGGCAGCACAGATACGCAGTATTTT; cdr3_aa: CASSYSGSTDTQYF
d_call: -; v_call: TRBV28; j_call: TRBJ2-6; clone_size: -; cdr3_nt: TGTGCCAGCCATTCTGGGGCCAACGTCCTGACTTTC; cdr3_aa: CASHSGANVLTF